This T cell receptor beta chain was observed in a study of cytomegalovirus exposure and HLA in healthy donors. Study outcomes and limitations: Among the CMV-associated chains, a few were confirmed in vitro as specific for CMV antigens. The study designated 164 TCR beta chains cytomegalovirus-associated.

PCR used 60 Vbeta primers and 13 Jbeta primers. Using immunoSEQ multiplex PCR, the repertoire was profiled, and TCRdb retains in-frame clones only, with some absent. The repertoire consists of under 200,000 clones, with approximately 81% occurring once and the leading ten covering approximately 3.8%. There were likely unrecorded immune exposures, though donors were nominally healthy when sampled. CDR3 length: 15 residues. With 7 bases removed from V and 12 bases from J, the gap between germline ends came to 25 bases. The germline V gene has CDR1 MRHNA and CDR2 SNTAGT. With respect to this clone: Antigen specificity is unknown.

The sequencing sample was made of PBMCs. The chain combines TRBV6-4 with TRBJ2-1, with D tentatively TRBD2 (5 bases). The receptor's source is a man between 45 and 60 years old in good health and CMV-seronegative. CDR3 coding DNA: TGTGCCAGCAAAGACGTGGGAGCAGACAATGAGTGGCAGTTCTTC. Protein sequence: CASKDVGADNEWQFF.